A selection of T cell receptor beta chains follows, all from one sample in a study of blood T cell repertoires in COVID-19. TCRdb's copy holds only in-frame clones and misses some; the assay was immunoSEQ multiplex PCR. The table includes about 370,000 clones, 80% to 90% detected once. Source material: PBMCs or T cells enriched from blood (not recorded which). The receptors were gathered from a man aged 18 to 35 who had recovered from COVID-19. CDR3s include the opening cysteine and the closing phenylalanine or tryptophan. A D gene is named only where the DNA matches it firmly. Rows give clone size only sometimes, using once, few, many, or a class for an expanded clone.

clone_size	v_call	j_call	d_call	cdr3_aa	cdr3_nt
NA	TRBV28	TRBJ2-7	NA	CASSLEVGPYEQYF	TGTGCCAGCAGTTTAGAGGTCGGTCCCTACGAGCAGTACTTC
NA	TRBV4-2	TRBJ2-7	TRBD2	CASSQPGLAGGPAYEQYF	TGTGCCAGCAGCCAGCCCGGCCTAGCGGGAGGGCCAGCCTACGAGCAGTACTTC
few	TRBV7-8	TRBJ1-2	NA	CASSLDAGGRDGYTF	TGTGCCAGCAGCTTAGATGCGGGGGGAAGGGATGGCTACACCTTC
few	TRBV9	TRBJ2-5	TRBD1	CASSEGQGALETQYF	TGTGCCAGCAGCGAAGGCCAGGGGGCTTTAGAGACCCAGTACTTC
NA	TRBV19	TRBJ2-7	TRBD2	CASTAAWGGYEQYF	TGTGCCAGTACGGCCGCGTGGGGGGGCTACGAGCAGTACTTC
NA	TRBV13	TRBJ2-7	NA	CASSLGDRLRPTYEQYF	TGTGCCAGCAGCTTAGGCGACAGACTCCGACCCACATACGAGCAGTACTTC
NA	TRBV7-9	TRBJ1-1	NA	CACREGQATEAFF	TGTGCCTGCCGGGAGGGGCAGGCCACTGAAGCTTTCTTT
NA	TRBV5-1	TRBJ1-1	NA	CASHEQGGGTEAFF	TGCGCCAGCCATGAGCAGGGAGGAGGCACTGAAGCTTTCTTT
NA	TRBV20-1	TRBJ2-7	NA	CSAGRGYEQYF	TGCAGTGCTGGAAGGGGTTACGAGCAGTACTTC
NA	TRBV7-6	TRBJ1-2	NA	CASSPGRDPENYGYTF	TGTGCCAGCAGCCCCGGGAGGGACCCCGAGAACTATGGCTACACCTTC
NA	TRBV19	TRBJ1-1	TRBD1	CASTLRTGLMNTEAFF	TGTGCCAGTACCCTAAGGACAGGGCTTATGAACACTGAAGCTTTCTTT
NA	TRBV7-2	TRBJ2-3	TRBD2	CAATGGGTDTQYF	TGTGCCGCCACGGGGGGGGGCACAGATACGCAGTATTTT
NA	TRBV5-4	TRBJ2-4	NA	CASSAQGGKNIQYF	TGTGCCAGCAGCGCCCAGGGAGGTAAAAACATTCAGTACTTC
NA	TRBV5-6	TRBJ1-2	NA	CASSLLGVVTQPNYGYTF	TGTGCCAGCAGCTTGTTAGGGGTGGTGACACAACCTAACTATGGCTACACCTTC
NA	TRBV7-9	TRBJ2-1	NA	CASSSQGKGRNEQFF	TGTGCCAGCAGCTCCCAGGGAAAAGGGCGCAATGAGCAGTTCTTC
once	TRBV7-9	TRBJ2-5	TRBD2	CASSLTSGRAGETQYF	TGTGCCAGCAGCTTGACTAGCGGGAGGGCCGGGGAGACCCAGTACTTC
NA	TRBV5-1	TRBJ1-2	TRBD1	CASSQGGLLYGYTF	TGCGCCAGCAGCCAAGGGGGCCTGCTGTATGGCTACACCTTC
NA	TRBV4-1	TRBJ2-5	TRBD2	CASSQSSGGGAKTQYF	TGCGCCAGCAGCCAGTCAAGTGGCGGGGGGGCAAAGACCCAGTACTTC
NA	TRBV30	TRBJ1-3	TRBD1	CAWSQGAPGNTIYF	TGTGCCTGGAGTCAGGGGGCCCCTGGAAACACCATATATTTT